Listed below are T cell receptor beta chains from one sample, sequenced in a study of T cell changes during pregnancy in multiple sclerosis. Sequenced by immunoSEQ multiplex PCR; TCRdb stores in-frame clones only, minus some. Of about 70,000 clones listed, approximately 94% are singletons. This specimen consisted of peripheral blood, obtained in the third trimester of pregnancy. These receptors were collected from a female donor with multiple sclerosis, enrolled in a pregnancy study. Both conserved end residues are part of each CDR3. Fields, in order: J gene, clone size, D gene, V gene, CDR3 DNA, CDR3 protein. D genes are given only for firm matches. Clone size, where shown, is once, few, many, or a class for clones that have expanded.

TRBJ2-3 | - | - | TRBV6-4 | TGTGCCAGCAGTGAGGGCAGGGCCCCCAACACAGATACGCAGTATTTT | CASSEGRAPNTDTQYF
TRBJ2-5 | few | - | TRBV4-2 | TGTGCCAGCAGCCAAGAGGGGCGACTAGAGTACCAAGAGACCCAGTACTTC | CASSQEGRLEYQETQYF
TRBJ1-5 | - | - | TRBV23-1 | TGCGCCAGCAGTCACAGAAACAATCAGCCCCAGCATTTT | CASSHRNNQPQHF
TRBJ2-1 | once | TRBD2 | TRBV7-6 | TGTGCCAGCAGCTCTTTAGCGGGGGGCTACCATGAGCAGTTCTTC | CASSSLAGGYHEQFF
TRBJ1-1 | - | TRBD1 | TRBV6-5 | TGTGCCAGCACCCGGACAGGGACCACTGAAGCTTTCTTT | CASTRTGTTEAFF
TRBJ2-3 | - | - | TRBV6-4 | TGTGCCAGCAGTGACGGAGGAGGGGCAGATACGCAGTATTTT | CASSDGGGADTQYF
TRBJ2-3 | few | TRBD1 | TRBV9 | TGTGCCAGCAGAAGACAGGGCGGCACAGATACGCAGTATTTT | CASRRQGGTDTQYF
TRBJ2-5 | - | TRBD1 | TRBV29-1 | TGCAGCGTTGCCGGGACAGCGTACCAAGAGACCCAGTACTTC | CSVAGTAYQETQYF
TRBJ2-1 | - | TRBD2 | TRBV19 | TGTGCCAGTAGTATCCTAGCGGGGGTTCTTGAGCAGTTCTTC | CASSILAGVLEQFF
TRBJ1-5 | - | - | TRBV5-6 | TGTGCCAGCAGCTTGGTAGGGGACAATCAGCCCCAGCATTTT | CASSLVGDNQPQHF
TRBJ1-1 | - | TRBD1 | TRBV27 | TGTGCCAGCAGTTTGGGACAGGGACTTTCTGAAGCTTTCTTT | CASSLGQGLSEAFF
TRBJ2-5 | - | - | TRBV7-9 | TGTGCCAGCAGCTTAGGGAGTGGAGAGACCCAGTACTTC | CASSLGSGETQYF
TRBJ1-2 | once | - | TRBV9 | TGTGCCAGCAGCGGTACCAGGTCGGCCTATGGCTACACCTTC | CASSGTRSAYGYTF
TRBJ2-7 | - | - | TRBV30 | TGTGCCTGGAGTGTACAATCCCCGTCCGAATCGTTCTTC | CAWSVQSPSESFF
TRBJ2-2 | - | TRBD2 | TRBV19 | TGTGCCAGTAGTATTGGTAGCGGGGGTCCGAACACCGGGGAGCTGTTTTTT | CASSIGSGGPNTGELFF
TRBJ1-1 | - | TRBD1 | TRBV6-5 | TGTGCCAGTATAGACAGGGGGGGCACTGAAGCTTTCTTT | CASIDRGGTEAFF
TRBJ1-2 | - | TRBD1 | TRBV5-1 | TGCGCCAGCAGCCCGGGGACAGGGTTGGGTACTGGCTACACCTTC | CASSPGTGLGTGYTF
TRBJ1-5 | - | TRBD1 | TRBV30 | TGTGCCTGGAGTGGGGGACAGGGTTATCAGCCCCAGCATTTT | CAWSGGQGYQPQHF
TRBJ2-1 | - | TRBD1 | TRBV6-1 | TGTGCCACCAGCGGACAGGGGTACAATGAGCAGTTCTTC | CATSGQGYNEQFF
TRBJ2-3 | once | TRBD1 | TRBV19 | TGTGCCAGCCAGAAGGGACAGACAGATACGCAGTATTTT | CASQKGQTDTQYF
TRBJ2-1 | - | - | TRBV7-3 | TGTGCCAGCAGCTGGGGGACTCGAGTAGATGAGCAGTTCTTC | CASSWGTRVDEQFF
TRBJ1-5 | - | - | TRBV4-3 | TGCGCCAGCAGCCAAGATTTAGAGAACGCGGGTCAGCCCCAGCATTTT | CASSQDLENAGQPQHF
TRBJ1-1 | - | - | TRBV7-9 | TGTGCCAGCAGCTACCTCAGGGGAAGCACTGAAGCTTTCTTT | CASSYLRGSTEAFF
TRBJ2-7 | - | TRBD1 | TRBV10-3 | TGTGCCATCAGTGAGTCGAACAGGGGCAGAGTTCGATACGAGCAGTACTTC | CAISESNRGRVRYEQYF
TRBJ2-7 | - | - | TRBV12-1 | TGTGCCAGCCCCATGGAAAGGGGGCAGTACTTC | CASPMERGQYF
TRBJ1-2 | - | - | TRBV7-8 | TGTGCCAGCAGCTTAGCGAGGGCCGGCTATGGCTACACCTTC | CASSLARAGYGYTF
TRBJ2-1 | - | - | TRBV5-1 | TGCGCCAGCAGCCCCGGACAGAGCTCCTACAATGAGCAGTTCTTC | CASSPGQSSYNEQFF
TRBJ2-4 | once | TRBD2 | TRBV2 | TGTGCCAGCAGTGTTCGGGGGGACATTCAGTACTTC | CASSVRGDIQYF
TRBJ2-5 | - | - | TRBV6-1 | TGTGCCAGCACACAGGATGGTGCGAGGACCCAGTACTTC | CASTQDGARTQYF
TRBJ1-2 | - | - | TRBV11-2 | TGTGCCAGCAGCGCTTCTACTCAGGGTAGAGGCTACACCTTC | CASSASTQGRGYTF
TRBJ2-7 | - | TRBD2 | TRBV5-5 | TGTGCCAGCAGTCTGGGACTAGGGAACTACGAGCAGTACTTC | CASSLGLGNYEQYF
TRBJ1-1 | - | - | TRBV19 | TGTGCCAGTAGTGCACAGGGTATGGGCACTGAAGCTTTCTTT | CASSAQGMGTEAFF
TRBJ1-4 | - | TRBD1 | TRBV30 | TGTGCCTGGAGTAGACAGGGGAATGAAAAACTGTTTTTT | CAWSRQGNEKLFF
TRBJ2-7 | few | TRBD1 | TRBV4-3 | TGCGCCAGCAGCTTCTCCGGGACAGGGGAGACGTACGAGCAGTACTTC | CASSFSGTGETYEQYF
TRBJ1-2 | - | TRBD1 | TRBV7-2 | TGTGCCAGCAGCTTAAACGCAGGGGGCTTGGGGGGCTACACCTTC | CASSLNAGGLGGYTF
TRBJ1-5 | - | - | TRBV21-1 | TGTGCCAGCAGCAATCGGGGGGGGTCTAGCAATCAGCCCCAGCATTTT | CASSNRGGSSNQPQHF
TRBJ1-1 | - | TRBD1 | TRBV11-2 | TGTGCCAGCAGCTCTGGACAGGGGTTTTTTGGTGAAGCTTTCTTT | CASSSGQGFFGEAFF
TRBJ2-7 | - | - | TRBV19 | TGTGCCAGTAGTAGAGGGACAAGCTACGAGCAGTACTTC | CASSRGTSYEQYF
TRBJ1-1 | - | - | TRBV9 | TGTGCCAGCAGCGAATCAGCGGCGCGGCTGTACACTGAAGCTTTCTTT | CASSESAARLYTEAFF
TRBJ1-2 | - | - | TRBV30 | TGTGCCTGGCTGGGAGGGGGCTACACCTTC | CAWLGGGYTF
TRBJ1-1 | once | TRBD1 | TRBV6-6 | TGTGCCAGCAGTTACCCTACAGGGGGTATCACTGAAGCTTTCTTT | CASSYPTGGITEAFF
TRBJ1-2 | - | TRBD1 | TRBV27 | TGTGCCAGCAGCCTGGCTAGGACAGGGTCCTATGGCTACACCTTC | CASSLARTGSYGYTF